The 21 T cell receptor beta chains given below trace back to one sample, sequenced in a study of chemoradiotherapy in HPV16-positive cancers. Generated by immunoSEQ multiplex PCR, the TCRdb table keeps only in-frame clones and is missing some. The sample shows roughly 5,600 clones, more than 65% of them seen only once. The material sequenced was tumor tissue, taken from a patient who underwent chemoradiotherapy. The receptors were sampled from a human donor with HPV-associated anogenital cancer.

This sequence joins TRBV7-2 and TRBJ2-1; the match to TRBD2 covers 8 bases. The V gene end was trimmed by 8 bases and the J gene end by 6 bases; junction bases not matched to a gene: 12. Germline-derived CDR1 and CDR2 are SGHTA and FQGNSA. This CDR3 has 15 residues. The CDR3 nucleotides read TGTGCCAGCTTTCGGCTAGCGGGCATGGCCAATGAGCAGTTCTTC. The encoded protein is CASFRLAGMANEQFF.

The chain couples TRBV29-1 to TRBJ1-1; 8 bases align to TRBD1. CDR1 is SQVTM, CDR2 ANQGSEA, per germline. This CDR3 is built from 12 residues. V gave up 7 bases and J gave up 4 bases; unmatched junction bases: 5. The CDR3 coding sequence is TGCAGCGCAGGGGGCGCGGGCACTGAAGCTTTCTTT. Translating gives CSAGGAGTEAFF.

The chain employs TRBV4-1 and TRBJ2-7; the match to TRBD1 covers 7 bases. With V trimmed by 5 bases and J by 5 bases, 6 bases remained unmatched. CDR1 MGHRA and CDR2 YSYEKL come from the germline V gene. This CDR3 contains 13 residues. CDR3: CASSRTGVHEQYF. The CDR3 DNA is TGCGCCAGCAGCAGAACAGGGGTACACGAGCAGTACTTC.

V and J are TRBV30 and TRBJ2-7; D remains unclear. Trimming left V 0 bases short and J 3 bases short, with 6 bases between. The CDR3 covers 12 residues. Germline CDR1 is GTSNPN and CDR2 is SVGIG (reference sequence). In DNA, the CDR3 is TGTGCCTGGAGTGTCATGGGCTACGAGCAGTACTTC. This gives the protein CAWSVMGYEQYF.

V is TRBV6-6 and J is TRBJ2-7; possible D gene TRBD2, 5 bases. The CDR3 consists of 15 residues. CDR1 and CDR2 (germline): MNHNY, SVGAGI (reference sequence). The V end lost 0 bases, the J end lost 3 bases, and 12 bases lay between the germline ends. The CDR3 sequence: CASSYSDGLSYEQYF. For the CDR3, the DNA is TGTGCCAGCAGTTACTCCGACGGACTTAGCTACGAGCAGTACTTC.

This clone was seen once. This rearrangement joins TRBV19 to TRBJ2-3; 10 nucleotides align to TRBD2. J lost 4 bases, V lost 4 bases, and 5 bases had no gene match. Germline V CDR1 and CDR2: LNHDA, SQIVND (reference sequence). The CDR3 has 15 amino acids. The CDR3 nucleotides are TGTGCCAGTAGTAAACTAGCGGGGTGGGCAGATACGCAGTATTTT. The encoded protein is CASSKLAGWADTQYF.

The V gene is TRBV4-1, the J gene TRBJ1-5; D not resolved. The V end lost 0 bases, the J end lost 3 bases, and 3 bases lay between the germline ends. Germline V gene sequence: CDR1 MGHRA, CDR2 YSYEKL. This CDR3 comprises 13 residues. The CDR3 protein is CASSQDPNQPQHF. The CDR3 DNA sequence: TGCGCCAGCAGCCAAGACCCCAATCAGCCCCAGCATTTT.

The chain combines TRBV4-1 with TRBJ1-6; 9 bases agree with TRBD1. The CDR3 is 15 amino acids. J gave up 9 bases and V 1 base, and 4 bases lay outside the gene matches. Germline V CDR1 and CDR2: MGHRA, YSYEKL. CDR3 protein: CASSQATGGVSPLHF. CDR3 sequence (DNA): TGCGCCAGCAGCCAAGCAACAGGGGGCGTTTCACCCCTCCACTTT.

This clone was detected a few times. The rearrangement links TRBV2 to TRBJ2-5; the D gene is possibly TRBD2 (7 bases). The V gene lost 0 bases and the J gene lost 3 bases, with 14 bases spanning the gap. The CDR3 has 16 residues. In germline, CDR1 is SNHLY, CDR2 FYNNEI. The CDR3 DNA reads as TGTGCCAGCAGTGAAGCGCGCGGGGGCCTAAAAGAGACCCAGTACTTC. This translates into CASSEARGGLKETQYF.

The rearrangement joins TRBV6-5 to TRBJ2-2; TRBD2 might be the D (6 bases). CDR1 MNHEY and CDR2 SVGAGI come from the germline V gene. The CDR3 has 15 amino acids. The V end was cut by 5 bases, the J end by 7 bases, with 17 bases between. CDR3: CASSGRLVGFGELFF. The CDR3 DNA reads TGTGCCAGCAGTGGGAGACTAGTTGGGTTCGGGGAGCTGTTTTTT.

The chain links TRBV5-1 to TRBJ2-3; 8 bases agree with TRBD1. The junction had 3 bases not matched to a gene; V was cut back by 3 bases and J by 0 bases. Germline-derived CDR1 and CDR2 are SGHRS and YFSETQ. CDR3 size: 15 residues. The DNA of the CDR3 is TGCGCCAGCAGCTCGGACAGGGTGAGCACAGATACGCAGTATTTT. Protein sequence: CASSSDRVSTDTQYF.

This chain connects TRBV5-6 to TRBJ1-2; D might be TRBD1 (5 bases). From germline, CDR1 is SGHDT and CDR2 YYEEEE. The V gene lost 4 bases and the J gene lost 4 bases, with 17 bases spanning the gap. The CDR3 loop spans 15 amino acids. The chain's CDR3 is CASSPAAGIVYGYTF. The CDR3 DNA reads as TGTGCCAGCAGCCCGGCCGCAGGGATTGTCTATGGCTACACCTTC. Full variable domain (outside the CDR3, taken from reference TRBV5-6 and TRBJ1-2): DAGVTQSPTHLIKTRGQQVTLRCSPKSGHDTVSWYQQALGQGPQFIFQYYEEEERQRGNFPDRFSGHQFPNYSSELNVNALLLGDSALYLCASSPAAGIVYGYTFGSGTRLTVV.

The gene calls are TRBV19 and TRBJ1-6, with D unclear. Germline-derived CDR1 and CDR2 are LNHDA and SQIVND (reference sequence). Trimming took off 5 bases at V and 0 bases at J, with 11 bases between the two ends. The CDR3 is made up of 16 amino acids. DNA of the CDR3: TGTGCCAGTAGTCGGGCGGCGAGCTCCTATAATTCACCCCTCCACTTT. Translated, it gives CASSRAASSYNSPLHF. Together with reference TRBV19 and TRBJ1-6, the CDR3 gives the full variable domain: DGGITQSPKYLFRKEGQNVTLSCEQNLNHDAMYWYRQDPGQGLRLIYYSQIVNDFQKGDIAEGYSVSREKKESFPLTVTSAQKNPTAFYLCASSRAASSYNSPLHFGNGTRLTVT.

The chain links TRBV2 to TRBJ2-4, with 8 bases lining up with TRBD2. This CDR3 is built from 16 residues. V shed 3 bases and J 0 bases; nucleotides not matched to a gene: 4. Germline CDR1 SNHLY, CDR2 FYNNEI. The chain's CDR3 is CASSETGGLAKNIQYF. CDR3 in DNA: TGTGCCAGCAGTGAGACGGGGGGGCTAGCCAAAAACATTCAGTACTTC.

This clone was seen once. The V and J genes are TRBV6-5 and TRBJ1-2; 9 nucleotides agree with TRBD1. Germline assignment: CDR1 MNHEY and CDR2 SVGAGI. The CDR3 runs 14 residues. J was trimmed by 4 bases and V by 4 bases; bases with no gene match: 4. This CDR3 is CASSLTGGTYGYTF. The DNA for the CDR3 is TGTGCCAGCAGTTTAACAGGGGGCACCTATGGCTACACCTTC.

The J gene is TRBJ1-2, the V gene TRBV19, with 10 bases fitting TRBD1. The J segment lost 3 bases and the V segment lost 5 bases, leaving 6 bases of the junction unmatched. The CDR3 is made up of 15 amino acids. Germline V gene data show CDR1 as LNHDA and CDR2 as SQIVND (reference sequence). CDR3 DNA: TGTGCCAGTAGTCCCGAGACAGGGGGCCACTATGGCTACACCTTC. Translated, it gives CASSPETGGHYGYTF.

The CDR3 coding sequence is TGTGCCAGCAGGGACAGGGTGGGGAGCTATGGCTACACCTTC. It yields the protein CASRDRVGSYGYTF. The chain is built from TRBV6-6 and TRBJ1-2, with 8 bases that match TRBD1. V lost 6 bases to trimming and J lost 4 bases; unmatched junction nucleotides: 7. The germline V gene has CDR1 MNHNY and CDR2 SVGAGI (reference sequence). CDR3 length: 14 amino acids.

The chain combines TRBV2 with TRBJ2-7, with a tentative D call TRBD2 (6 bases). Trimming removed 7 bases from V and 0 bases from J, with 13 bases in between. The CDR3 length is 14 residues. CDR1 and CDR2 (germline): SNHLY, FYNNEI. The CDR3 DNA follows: TGTGCCAGCACAGGCGGGGTTATCTCCTACGAGCAGTACTTC. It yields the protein CASTGGVISYEQYF.

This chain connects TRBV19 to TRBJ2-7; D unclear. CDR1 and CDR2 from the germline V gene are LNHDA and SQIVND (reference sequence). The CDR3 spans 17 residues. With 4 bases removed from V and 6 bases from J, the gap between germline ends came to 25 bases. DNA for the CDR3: TGTGCCAGTAGTACCCCCCCCGGCCAACACCACCCTAGCGAGCAGTACTTC. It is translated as CASSTPPGQHHPSEQYF. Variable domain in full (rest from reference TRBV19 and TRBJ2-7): DGGITQSPKYLFRKEGQNVTLSCEQNLNHDAMYWYRQDPGQGLRLIYYSQIVNDFQKGDIAEGYSVSREKKESFPLTVTSAQKNPTAFYLCASSTPPGQHHPSEQYFGPGTRLTVT.

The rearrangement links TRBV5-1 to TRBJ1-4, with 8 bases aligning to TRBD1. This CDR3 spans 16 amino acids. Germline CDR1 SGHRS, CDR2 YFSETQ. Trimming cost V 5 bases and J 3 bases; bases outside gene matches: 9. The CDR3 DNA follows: TGCGCCAGCAGTCGACAGGGGTTTGGTGCTAATGAAAAACTGTTTTTT. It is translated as CASSRQGFGANEKLFF.

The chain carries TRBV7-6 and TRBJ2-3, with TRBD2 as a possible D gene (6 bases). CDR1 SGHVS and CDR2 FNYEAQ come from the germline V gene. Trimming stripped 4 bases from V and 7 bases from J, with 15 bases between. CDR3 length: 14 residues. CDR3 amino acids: CASSSRDSPNTQYF. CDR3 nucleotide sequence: TGTGCCAGCAGCTCCCGGGACTCACCTAATACGCAGTATTTT.